The 24 T cell receptor beta chains listed next were all sequenced from one sample in a study of blood T cells in healthy people across ages. Using a J-beta primer mix together with a sample-barcoded 5' primer, a second PCR was run for roughly 6 to 12 cycles. TCRdb reanalysed the 5' RACE reads using MiXCR and keeps one entry per CDR3 protein. The sample has approximately 600,000 distinct CDR3 sequences, about 53% seen once; the top ten hold over 35%. The sample consisted of blood. These receptor sequences come from a man aged 55 to 69 in good health.

The rearrangement joins TRBV6-5 to TRBJ1-2; the D gene is possibly TRBD1 (6 bases). V lost 6 bases to trimming and J lost 2 bases, with 10 bases between them. Germline V gives CDR1 MNHEY, CDR2 SVGAGI. This CDR3 contains 13 residues. The CDR3 here is CASSDRRNYGYTF. CDR3 bases: TGTGCCAGCAGCGACAGGAGAAACTATGGCTACACCTTC.

The sample holds a few counts of this clonotype. The rearrangement uses TRBV4-2 and TRBJ2-1; 9 nucleotides line up with TRBD1. The CDR3 is 20 residues long. Germline CDR1 LGHNA, CDR2 YNFKEQ. V was clipped by 0 bases and J by 0 bases; unmatched bases: 12. CDR3 protein: CASSQEDETGGRSSYNEQFF. The CDR3 DNA reads as TGTGCCAGCAGCCAAGAAGATGAGACAGGGGGACGGAGCTCCTACAATGAGCAGTTCTTC.

This chain connects TRBV21-1 to TRBJ2-5; the table assigns TRBD2, which was not confirmed against the DNA. TRBV21-1 is a recognized pseudogene. This CDR3 contains 19 residues. The CDR3 DNA follows: TGTGCCAGCAGCAAAGCCTCTCCGGATAGCGGGGGGCACCAAGAGACCCAGTACTTC. Its translation: CASSKASPDSGGHQETQYF.

A single count supports this clonotype. The chain employs TRBV7-2 and TRBJ1-2; D uncertain. Germline V lookup: CDR1 SGHTA, CDR2 FQGNSA. The V end lost 1 base, the J end lost 4 bases, and 10 bases lay between the germline ends. The CDR3 is made up of 14 amino acids. CDR3 region: CASSLGRAGYGYTF. The CDR3 DNA reads as TGTGCCAGCAGCTTAGGCCGGGCGGGCTATGGCTACACCTTC. Complete variable domain (other parts from reference TRBV7-2 and TRBJ1-2): GAGVSQSPSNKVTEKGKDVELRCDPISGHTALYWYRQSLGQGLEFLIYFQGNSAPDKSGLPSDRFSAERTGGSVSTLTIQRTQQEDSAVYLCASSLGRAGYGYTFGSGTRLTVV.

The chain couples TRBV5-1 to TRBJ2-5, with D perhaps TRBD1 (6 bases). The ends were cut back, 4 bases at V and 4 bases at J, with 17 bases in the middle. The CDR3 loop spans 15 amino acids. In germline, CDR1 is SGHRS, CDR2 YFSETQ. CDR3 sequence reads: CASSQGTKLGETQYF. The CDR3 coding sequence is TGCGCCAGCAGCCAAGGGACAAAGCTTGGAGAGACCCAGTACTTC.

There are a few counts of this clonotype. The V gene is TRBV7-2, the J gene TRBJ2-1; tentative D call: TRBD2 (7 bases). The CDR3 is made up of 17 amino acids. Germline CDR1 SGHTA, CDR2 FQGNSA. Trimming shortened V by 3 bases and J by 1 base, and 16 bases separated the two germline ends. The CDR3, as DNA: TGTGCCAGCAGCTTCAATGGGGGGGCCTTGTCCTACAATGAGCAGTTCTTC. This encodes CASSFNGGALSYNEQFF.

The CDR3, as DNA: TGCGCCAGCAGCCGATTGGGACAGTCCAACACTGAAGCTTTCTTT. Protein product: CASSRLGQSNTEAFF. J is TRBJ1-1 and V is TRBV4-1; 7 bases are shared with TRBD1. The trim removed 4 bases at V and 2 bases at J, leaving 7 bases unmatched. Germline lookup yields CDR1 MGHRA and CDR2 YSYEKL. The CDR3 contains 15 residues.

The chain employs TRBV7-2 and TRBJ1-2, with D maybe TRBD1 (6 bases). The ends were cut back, 5 bases at V and 2 bases at J, with 18 bases in the middle. The length of the CDR3 is 16 residues. The germline CDR1 and CDR2 sequences are SGHTA and FQGNSA. CDR3 sequence reads: CASSLGLGQLNYGYTF. CDR3 DNA sequence: TGTGCCAGCAGCCTGGGCCTAGGACAGCTAAACTATGGCTACACCTTC.

This clonotype was detected only a few times. V usage is TRBV12-3 or TRBV12-4 and J usage is TRBJ1-2, with D unresolved. The V and J ends lost 6 bases and 0 bases respectively, with 17 bases between them. The CDR3 extends over 16 amino acids. The CDR3 reads CASSPNLHASNYGYTF. For the CDR3, the DNA is TGTGCCAGCAGCCCGAACCTACATGCTTCTAACTATGGCTACACCTTC.

J is TRBJ2-2 and V is TRBV7-2, with 9 bases matching TRBD2. The CDR3 contains 18 residues. Germline V lookup: CDR1 SGHTA, CDR2 FQGNSA. V gave up 4 bases and J gave up 4 bases; unmatched junction bases: 13. CDR3 amino acids: CASSSPLAGEASTGELFF. Written as DNA, the CDR3 is TGTGCCAGCAGCTCGCCTTTAGCGGGGGAAGCTTCCACCGGGGAGCTGTTTTTT.

This clonotype has a handful of counts. V is TRBV4-1 and J is TRBJ1-2, with D possibly TRBD1 on 5 matching bases. The V end was cut by 4 bases, the J end by 1 base, with 13 bases between. Germline V gene sequence: CDR1 MGHRA, CDR2 YSYEKL. There are 15 residues in the CDR3. The CDR3: CASSRGTGNNYGYTF. CDR3 sequence (DNA): TGCGCCAGCAGCCGAGGGACGGGAAATAACTATGGCTACACCTTC.

This clonotype came up a few times. The chain is built from TRBV27 and TRBJ2-7, with D perhaps matching TRBD2 (7 bases). The CDR3 spans 16 residues. The germline V gene has CDR1 MNHEY and CDR2 SMNVEV (reference sequence). V lost 6 bases and J 6 bases, leaving 24 bases between the germline ends. CDR3 in amino acids: CASSLQGTGREGEQYF. CDR3 nucleotide sequence: TGTGCCAGCAGCCTACAGGGTACTGGTAGGGAGGGCGAGCAGTACTTC.

This clonotype was detected once. The J gene is TRBJ2-7, the V gene TRBV7-2, with 7 positions matching TRBD1. After removal of 5 bases from V and 3 bases from J, the junction contained 7 bases not matched to a gene. The CDR3 consists of 14 residues. The germline V gene encodes CDR1 SGHTA and CDR2 FQGNSA. The CDR3 nucleotides are TGTGCCAGCAGCACCCCGGGACAGAACTACGAGCAGTACTTC. It is translated as CASSTPGQNYEQYF.

CDR3 sequence (DNA): TGTGCCAGCAGCTCACCCCTCTTCTTCAGGGAGGGGAGAGATACGCAGTATTTT. Its translation is CASSSPLFFREGRDTQYF. This chain uses TRBV7-9 with TRBJ2-3; 7 positions match TRBD2. This CDR3 comprises 18 residues. CDR1 is SEHNR and CDR2 is FQNEAQ in the germline V gene (reference sequence). Trimming at V came to 4 bases and at J to 5 bases, leaving 18 bases not matched to a gene.

The V and J genes are TRBV28 and TRBJ2-4; 9 bases are shared with TRBD1. The CDR3 sequence is 14 residues long. Germline lookup yields CDR1 MDHEN and CDR2 SYDVKM. V lost 7 bases and J lost 6; bases outside the gene matches: 7. The CDR3: CASNSGTGRNIQYF. The DNA for the CDR3 is TGTGCCAGCAACTCCGGGACAGGGCGAAACATTCAGTACTTC.

This clonotype showed up just a few times. The chain joins TRBV12-3 or TRBV12-4 to TRBJ2-5; perhaps TRBD2 as D (5 bases). V lost 6 bases to trimming and J lost 5 bases, with 16 bases between them. The CDR3 is made up of 14 amino acids. The CDR3 DNA reads TGTGCCAGCAGCCGCGGACTCCAGCCCGAGACCCAGTACTTC. This gives the protein CASSRGLQPETQYF.

The V call is TRBV29-1, the J call TRBJ2-7, with 7 bases that match TRBD2. Germline V gene sequence: CDR1 SQVTM, CDR2 ANQGSEA. The CDR3 sequence is 14 residues long. V was pared by 5 bases and J by 6 bases, with 13 bases of the junction left unmatched. CDR3 amino acids: CSVRDFSGRGEQYF. In DNA, the CDR3 is TGCAGCGTTCGGGACTTCTCGGGGAGGGGCGAGCAGTACTTC.

The rearrangement uses TRBV15 and TRBJ2-3; the D is unclear. CDR1 and CDR2 (germline): LNHNV, YYDKDF (reference sequence). V lost 1 base, J lost 0 bases, and 11 bases lay in between. The CDR3 contains 16 residues. CDR3 sequence reads: CATSRAAQASTDTQYF. The CDR3 region has the DNA TGTGCCACCAGCAGAGCGGCCCAGGCCAGCACAGATACGCAGTATTTT.

This clonotype appeared a few times. This chain uses TRBV7-9 with TRBJ1-2; D remains unclear. CDR3 size: 16 residues. The germline V gene has CDR1 SEHNR and CDR2 FQNEAQ (reference sequence). V was cut by 1 base and J by 1 base, with 13 bases left in between. CDR3 in amino acids: CASSLGEARLNYGYTF. CDR3 in DNA: TGTGCCAGCAGCTTAGGTGAAGCCCGTCTTAACTATGGCTACACCTTC.

The chain has TRBV10-3 and TRBJ1-4; tentatively, D is TRBD1 (6 bases). V shed 0 bases and J shed 0 bases, with 8 bases lying between them. This CDR3 comprises 16 residues. From germline, CDR1 is ENHRY and CDR2 SYGVKD. The CDR3, as DNA: TGTGCCATCAGTGAGTCTGGACAGTCAACTAATGAAAAACTGTTTTTT. This codes for CAISESGQSTNEKLFF.

The rearrangement uses TRBV2 and TRBJ1-6; D unclear. The germline CDR1 and CDR2 sequences are SNHLY and FYNNEI. The CDR3 consists of 15 residues. Between the trimmed V and J ends, which lost 11 bases and 3 bases, there was a span of 17 bases. In DNA, the CDR3 is TGTGCCGGCTCTCCCGCCGAAAGCTATAATTCACCCCTCCACTTT. Translated, it gives CAGSPAESYNSPLHF.

V usage is TRBV7-8 and J usage is TRBJ2-7, with 7 bases lining up with TRBD1. V lost 1 base and J lost 4; bases outside the gene matches: 7. CDR1 and CDR2 from the germline V gene are SGHVS and FQNEAQ. CDR3 size: 15 residues. The CDR3 region is CASSLDRGRFYEQYF. The CDR3 nucleotides are TGTGCCAGCAGCTTAGATAGGGGGCGGTTTTACGAGCAGTACTTC.

This clonotype has just a few counts. The chain joins TRBV29-1 to TRBJ2-5; either TRBD1 or TRBD2 may fit D (5 bases each). The CDR3 covers 13 residues. Trimming took 6 bases from V and 3 from J, leaving 14 bases between them. Germline loops: CDR1 SQVTM, CDR2 ANQGSEA. The CDR3 region has the DNA TGCAGCGTCGGGGCAATTGATGAAGAGACCCAGTACTTC. Translated: CSVGAIDEETQYF. Using reference TRBV29-1 and TRBJ2-5 for the parts outside the CDR3, the full variable domain is SAVISQKPSRDICQRGTSLTIQCQVDSQVTMMFWYRQQPGQSLTLIATANQGSEATYESGFVIDKFPISRPNLTFSTLTVSNMSPEDSSIYLCSVGAIDEETQYFGPGTRLLVL.

The rearrangement joins TRBV6-2 or TRBV6-3 to TRBJ1-6; D is ambiguous. Trimming took 5 bases from V and 7 from J, leaving 9 bases between them. This CDR3 spans 13 amino acids. Germline CDR1 reads MNHEY; CDR2 reads SVGEGT. The DNA for the CDR3 is TGTGCCAGCAGTCGACGGACGAATTCACCCCTCCACTTT. Translation gives CASSRRTNSPLHF.